The rows below give T cell receptor beta chains drawn from one sample of a study of T-cell reconstitution after alpha-beta-depleted transplantation in children. MiXCR, run by TCRdb on the PCR reads, gives a single entry per CDR3 protein. This sample has a few hundred thousand distinct CDR3 sequences, with roughly 11% found just once. The sequencing here drew on PBMCs from the stem cell graft donor, taken from the stem cell graft. These receptors originate from a human donor who donated a stem cell graft to a child with acute myeloid leukemia. Both conserved end residues are part of each CDR3. The D gene is left open where the match is weak. Only part of the rows carry a size: once, few, many, or a class if the clone is expanded.

clone size,D gene,J gene,V gene,CDR3 DNA,CDR3 protein
few,NA,TRBJ2-7,TRBV5-1,TGCGCCAGCAACTGGGACGGGAACTCCTACGAGCAGTACTTC,CASNWDGNSYEQYF
NA,NA,TRBJ2-7,TRBV6-2/TRBV6-3,TGTGCCAGCAGTTATCCGGGACACCGCTTCTCCTACGAGCAGTACTTC,CASSYPGHRFSYEQYF
NA,TRBD2,TRBJ2-7,TRBV10-3,TGTGCCATCAGTGAGTCCGGCCGGACTAGCGGGGATGTTCAGTACTTC,CAISESGRTSGDVQYF
NA,TRBD1,TRBJ2-7,TRBV6-1,TGTGCCAGCAGTGGCTCCGGGACAGGCGGCTACGAGCAGTACTTC,CASSGSGTGGYEQYF
few,TRBD2,TRBJ2-1,TRBV12-5,TGTGCTAGTGGTTTTGTAGCGGGGGCCTACAATGAGCAGTTCTTC,CASGFVAGAYNEQFF
few,NA,TRBJ1-1,TRBV6-2/TRBV6-3,TGTGCCAGCAAGACAATGAACACTGAAGCTTTCTTT,CASKTMNTEAFF
NA,NA,TRBJ2-1,TRBV6-4,TGTGCCAGCAGTGACTCGATTTTAGCGGCCCAGGATGAGCAGTTCTTC,CASSDSILAAQDEQFF
NA,TRBD2,TRBJ2-1,TRBV5-6,TGTGCCAGCAGCTGGGGACTACCCTCCAATGAGCAGTTCTTC,CASSWGLPSNEQFF
few,NA,TRBJ2-5,TRBV12-3/TRBV12-4,TGTGCCAGCAAAACAGGGTTGGGAGAGACCCAGTACTTC,CASKTGLGETQYF
few,TRBD1,TRBJ2-2,TRBV7-3,TGTGCCAGCAGCTTAACGCAACAGGGGGCGCGGACCGGGGAGCTGTTTTTT,CASSLTQQGARTGELFF
many,NA,TRBJ1-1,TRBV7-2,TGTGCCAGCAGCTTAGCGGGCAGGGGATCTGAAGCTTTCTTT,CASSLAGRGSEAFF
few,TRBD2,TRBJ2-1,TRBV29-1,TGCAGCGTTGAAACAGGACTAGCGGGAGCTAACTACAATGAGCAGTTCTTC,CSVETGLAGANYNEQFF
many,NA,TRBJ2-1,TRBV5-1,TGCGCCAGCAGCTTGTTAGGGGGAGGGCTTGGCAATGAGCAGTTCTTC,CASSLLGGGLGNEQFF
few,NA,TRBJ1-3,TRBV29-1,TGCAGCGTTGAAGAGGCCGGCAGGGAGGCTGGAAACACCATATATTTT,CSVEEAGREAGNTIYF
NA,NA,TRBJ1-1,TRBV2,TGTGCCAGCAGTGTCGAGGGGCGAGACACTGAAGCTTTCTTT,CASSVEGRDTEAFF
few,NA,TRBJ1-4,TRBV12-3/TRBV12-4,TGTGCCAGCAGTTTCGAGGGGTCTAATGAAAAACTGTTTTTT,CASSFEGSNEKLFF
few,TRBD2,TRBJ2-5,TRBV25-1,TGTGCCAGCAGTGAGGGAGGGACGGCTAGCGGGAGAGAGACCCAGTACTTC,CASSEGGTASGRETQYF
many,NA,TRBJ2-1,TRBV30,TGTGCCTGGAGTGTGGGCCCGGAAACCTACAATGAGCAGTTCTTC,CAWSVGPETYNEQFF
NA,NA,TRBJ2-7,TRBV12-5,TGTGCTAGTGGTTTGGTACGGGGAATGGGGGCCTACGAGCAGTACTTC,CASGLVRGMGAYEQYF
NA,NA,TRBJ1-1,TRBV29-1,TGCAGCGTTGAAGAAGCGGACAGACTGAACACTGAAGCTTTCTTT,CSVEEADRLNTEAFF
few,NA,TRBJ2-1,TRBV5-1,TGCGCCAGCAGCCCGGAGGCAGGCTCCTACAATGAGCAGTTCTTC,CASSPEAGSYNEQFF
few,NA,TRBJ2-1,TRBV6-2/TRBV6-3,TGTGCCAGCAGTTACTCGTTGTATAATGAGCAGTTCTTC,CASSYSLYNEQFF
NA,NA,TRBJ2-1,TRBV7-8,TGTTCCAGCAACTCCCCAGCAACTGGCGACAAGCAGTTCTTC,CSSNSPATGDKQFF
few,NA,TRBJ1-1,TRBV4-1,TGCGCCAGCAGCCAAGAATCGGGCAGGGAGGAAGCTTTCTTT,CASSQESGREEAFF
NA,NA,TRBJ2-2,TRBV6-2/TRBV6-3,TGTGCCAGCAGTCACGGCACCGGGGAGCTGTTTTTT,CASSHGTGELFF
NA,NA,TRBJ2-3,TRBV4-3,TGCGCCAGCAGCGAAGTGGGGGGTCATAAGTATTTT,CASSEVGGHKYF
NA,TRBD1,TRBJ2-1,TRBV6-5,TGTGCCAGCAGTTATATAGGGGGCCATGAGCAGTTCTTC,CASSYIGGHEQFF
NA,TRBD2,TRBJ2-1,TRBV12-3/TRBV12-4,TGTGCCAGCAGTACAATAGCGGGAGGGCCGCTCTTC,CASSTIAGGPLF
few,NA,TRBJ2-1,TRBV30,TGTGCCTGGGGCGACAGTGGTGAGCAGTTCTTC,CAWGDSGEQFF
NA,NA,TRBJ2-1,TRBV6-6,TGTGCCAGCAGTTCTCCGGTGAATGAGCAGTTCTTC,CASSSPVNEQFF
NA,TRBD1,TRBJ2-1,TRBV20-1,TGCAGTGCTCACAGGGGGTTTTCGGTAAATGAGCAGTTCTTC,CSAHRGFSVNEQFF
NA,TRBD1,TRBJ1-1,TRBV29-1,TGCAGCGGGGACAGGGAACGTTTGAACACTGAAGCTTTCTTT,CSGDRERLNTEAFF
NA,TRBD1,TRBJ2-5,TRBV5-1,TGCGCCAGCAGCCCAGGGGGCTTTGAGACCCAGTACTTC,CASSPGGFETQYF
few,NA,TRBJ2-1,TRBV20-1,TGCAGTGCTAGTTCATGGGCGGGGAGCTCCTACAATGAGCAGTTCTTC,CSASSWAGSSYNEQFF
NA,NA,TRBJ2-7,TRBV6-5,TGTGCCAGCAGCCGACCCACAGGGCCCTACGAGCAGTACTTC,CASSRPTGPYEQYF